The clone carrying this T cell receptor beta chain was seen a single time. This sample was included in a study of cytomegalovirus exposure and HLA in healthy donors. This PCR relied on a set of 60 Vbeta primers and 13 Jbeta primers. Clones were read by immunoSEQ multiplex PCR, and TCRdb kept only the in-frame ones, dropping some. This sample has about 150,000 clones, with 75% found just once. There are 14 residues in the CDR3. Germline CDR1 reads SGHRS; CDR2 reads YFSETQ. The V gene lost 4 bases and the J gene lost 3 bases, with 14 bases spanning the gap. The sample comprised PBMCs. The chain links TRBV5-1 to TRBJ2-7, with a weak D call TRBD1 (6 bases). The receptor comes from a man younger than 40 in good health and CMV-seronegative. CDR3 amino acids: CASSLIQQGYEQYF. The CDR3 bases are TGCGCCAGCAGCCTAATTCAACAGGGCTACGAGCAGTACTTC. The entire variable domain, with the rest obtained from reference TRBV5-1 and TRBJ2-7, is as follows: KAGVTQTPRYLIKTRGQQVTLSCSPISGHRSVSWYQQTPGQGLQFLFEYFSETQRNKGNFPGRFSGRQFSNSRSEMNVSTLELGDSALYLCASSLIQQGYEQYFGPGTRLTVT.